This TCR beta chain was captured by sequencing in a study of T cells in Graves' hyperthyroidism and ophthalmopathy. Study overall: Peripheral blood specimens were obtained at initial diagnosis, prior to any treatment.

RNA transcripts were the template for amplifying TCR beta CDR3 regions. The HTBI set primed first-round TCR CDR3 RT-PCR. One entry per CDR3 protein results from TCRdb running MiXCR on the multiplex PCR reads. This table holds around 690,000 distinct CDR3 sequences, 15% to 20% found once. This CDR3 region has 16 residues. Germline lookup yields CDR1 MNHEY and CDR2 SMNVEV (reference sequence). Trimming stripped 3 bases from V and 1 base from J, with 14 bases between. The study, taken as a whole, reports: Ophthalmopathy was distinguished from stable hyperthyroidism by 13 V-J signatures.

The table lists this clonotype with a count of one. The antigen remains undetermined. The TCR originated in a man aged 45-60 years with Graves' hyperthyroidism. The chain is built from TRBV27 and TRBJ2-3, with D unresolved. The sample was blood. The CDR3 DNA reads TGTGCCAGCAGTTTCCCTCCCGGCCTCGGCACAGATACGCAGTATTTT. This encodes CASSFPPGLGTDTQYF.